This TCR beta chain is drawn from a study of T cells in localized non-small cell lung cancer. There are 16 residues in the CDR3. Germline loops: CDR1 SGHTA, CDR2 FQGNSA. Trimming took off 2 bases at V and 7 bases at J, with 17 bases between the two ends. Clones were read by immunoSEQ multiplex PCR, and TCRdb kept only the in-frame ones, dropping some. The repertoire includes around 34,000 clones, just over 90% of them detected once, and 7.9% sits in the top ten. This clone has only one observation. The sample here was peripheral blood, taken before any cancer treatment. The TCR sequence derives from a female donor older than 55 with stage I lung adenocarcinoma. The chain has TRBV7-2 and TRBJ1-4; D is possibly TRBD1 (6 bases). The CDR3 DNA reads as TGTGCCAGCAGCTTAAGTATAGACAGGCCGATTGAAAAACTGTTTTTT. Residues: CASSLSIDRPIEKLFF.